These T cell receptor beta chains were read from a single sample in a study of shared clonotypes between healthy human individuals. Sequencing used immunoSEQ multiplex PCR; TCRdb keeps in-frame clones, though not all of them. The data show over a million clones, roughly 96% seen once. The sample consisted of naive CD4+ T cells sorted from blood. These receptor sequences come from a man younger than 45 in good health. Both conserved end residues are part of each CDR3. The D gene is left open where the match is weak. Part of the rows lack a size; the others show once, few, many or a class for expanded clones.

clone size: .
V gene: TRBV19
D gene: TRBD2
J gene: TRBJ2-2
CDR3 DNA: TGTGCCAGTATATTAGCGGGACCGGTCGGGGAGCTGTTTTTT
CDR3 protein: CASILAGPVGELFF

clone size: .
V gene: TRBV19
D gene: TRBD1
J gene: TRBJ1-5
CDR3 DNA: TGTGCCAGTAGTTTTCTCCGAGACAGGGGTACCACAAAGGGCAATCAGCCCCAGCATTTT
CDR3 protein: CASSFLRDRGTTKGNQPQHF

clone size: .
V gene: TRBV4-1
D gene: .
J gene: TRBJ2-4
CDR3 DNA: TGCGCCAGCAGCCAATGGTTAGCCAAAAACATTCAGTACTTC
CDR3 protein: CASSQWLAKNIQYF

clone size: .
V gene: TRBV7-8
D gene: .
J gene: TRBJ2-7
CDR3 DNA: TGTGCCACCGCGTTAACGCTCTCGGGCGAGCAGTACTTC
CDR3 protein: CATALTLSGEQYF

clone size: .
V gene: TRBV2
D gene: .
J gene: TRBJ2-2
CDR3 DNA: TGTGCCAGCAGACCCCAGGGGCTGGGCACCGGGGAGCTGTTTTTT
CDR3 protein: CASRPQGLGTGELFF

clone size: .
V gene: TRBV27
D gene: TRBD1
J gene: TRBJ2-6
CDR3 DNA: TGTGCCAGCAGTTTCCGATGGGGATCGGACAGGGGAACAGGGGCCAACGTCCTGACTTTC
CDR3 protein: CASSFRWGSDRGTGANVLTF

clone size: .
V gene: TRBV5-1
D gene: .
J gene: TRBJ2-3
CDR3 DNA: TGCGCCAGCAGCTTGGCCGGACCGTCGGATACGCAGTATTTT
CDR3 protein: CASSLAGPSDTQYF

clone size: .
V gene: TRBV7-2
D gene: .
J gene: TRBJ2-3
CDR3 DNA: TGTGCCAGCAGCTTAGACTGGCGCACAGATACGCAGTATTTT
CDR3 protein: CASSLDWRTDTQYF

clone size: .
V gene: TRBV19
D gene: .
J gene: TRBJ1-2
CDR3 DNA: TGTGCCAGTAGTCTCAGGTCGGGAGGCTACACCTTC
CDR3 protein: CASSLRSGGYTF

clone size: .
V gene: TRBV19
D gene: .
J gene: TRBJ1-1
CDR3 DNA: TGTGCCAGTAGTACCGACCGACGGACGCTGAACACTGAAGCTTTCTTT
CDR3 protein: CASSTDRRTLNTEAFF

clone size: .
V gene: TRBV20-1
D gene: .
J gene: TRBJ2-7
CDR3 DNA: TGCAGTGCTAGAGGACCGGGAGAGCAGTACTTC
CDR3 protein: CSARGPGEQYF

clone size: .
V gene: TRBV15
D gene: TRBD1
J gene: TRBJ2-2
CDR3 DNA: TGTGCCACCAGCAGAGCCTACAGGGGGCGACCCCCCGGGGAGCTGTTTTTT
CDR3 protein: CATSRAYRGRPPGELFF

clone size: .
V gene: TRBV28
D gene: TRBD2
J gene: TRBJ2-1
CDR3 DNA: TGTGCCAGCAGTTTGGCCGGACTAGCGGATTACAATGAGCAGTTCTTC
CDR3 protein: CASSLAGLADYNEQFF

clone size: once
V gene: TRBV6-5
D gene: .
J gene: TRBJ1-2
CDR3 DNA: TGTGCCAGCAGTTACTCGAAAATTTCGGGTGGCTACACCTTC
CDR3 protein: CASSYSKISGGYTF

clone size: .
V gene: TRBV7-3
D gene: TRBD2
J gene: TRBJ2-1
CDR3 DNA: TGTGCCAGCAGCCTGGTAGCGGGAGGGCCGAACAATGAGCAGTTCTTC
CDR3 protein: CASSLVAGGPNNEQFF

clone size: .
V gene: TRBV9
D gene: TRBD2
J gene: TRBJ2-2
CDR3 DNA: TGTGCCAGCAGCGTAGTAGCGGGAGTTGGCGGGGAGCTGTTTTTT
CDR3 protein: CASSVVAGVGGELFF

clone size: once
V gene: TRBV10-3
D gene: TRBD2
J gene: TRBJ2-7
CDR3 DNA: TGTGCCATCAGTGAGTCAACGAGACTAGCGCTCTACGAGCAGTACTTC
CDR3 protein: CAISESTRLALYEQYF

clone size: .
V gene: TRBV7-2
D gene: .
J gene: TRBJ1-4
CDR3 DNA: TGTGCCAGCAGCTTGAACCGGGACACCGCAACTAATGAAAAACTGTTTTTT
CDR3 protein: CASSLNRDTATNEKLFF

clone size: once
V gene: TRBV11-1
D gene: .
J gene: TRBJ1-1
CDR3 DNA: TGTGCCAGCAGCCTCCTTTTGAGGGGGAGAAACACTGAAGCTTTCTTT
CDR3 protein: CASSLLLRGRNTEAFF

clone size: .
V gene: TRBV27
D gene: .
J gene: TRBJ2-6
CDR3 DNA: TGTGCCAGCAGTTTAATTGGTATGGCCAACGTCCTGACTTTC
CDR3 protein: CASSLIGMANVLTF

clone size: once
V gene: TRBV6-5
D gene: .
J gene: TRBJ2-7
CDR3 DNA: TGTGCCAGCAGTCAGGGGAACGAGCAGTACTTC
CDR3 protein: CASSQGNEQYF

clone size: .
V gene: TRBV19
D gene: .
J gene: TRBJ2-1
CDR3 DNA: TGTGCCAGTAGTATCGGACTTGACTCCTACAATGAGCAGTTCTTC
CDR3 protein: CASSIGLDSYNEQFF

clone size: .
V gene: TRBV2
D gene: .
J gene: TRBJ1-1
CDR3 DNA: TGTGCCAGCAGGGAGGACAGGAACACTGAAGCTTTCTTT
CDR3 protein: CASREDRNTEAFF

clone size: .
V gene: TRBV10-3
D gene: .
J gene: TRBJ2-4
CDR3 DNA: TGTGCCATCAGTGACCCTGGCAAAAACATTCAGTACTTC
CDR3 protein: CAISDPGKNIQYF

clone size: .
V gene: TRBV6-6
D gene: .
J gene: TRBJ1-1
CDR3 DNA: TGTGCCAGCAGTTACACAACCACACGAAACACTGAAGCTTTCTTT
CDR3 protein: CASSYTTTRNTEAFF

clone size: .
V gene: TRBV10-2
D gene: .
J gene: TRBJ1-5
CDR3 DNA: TGCGCCAGCAGTGATTTCGGTCAGCCCCAGCATTTT
CDR3 protein: CASSDFGQPQHF

clone size: .
V gene: TRBV14
D gene: TRBD2
J gene: TRBJ2-1
CDR3 DNA: TGTGCCAGCAGCCAAGTTTGGGGGGGTACTGAGCAGTTCTTC
CDR3 protein: CASSQVWGGTEQFF

clone size: .
V gene: TRBV9
D gene: TRBD2
J gene: TRBJ2-3
CDR3 DNA: TGTGCCAGCAGCGTATCCGGACTAGAAACAGATACGCAGTATTTT
CDR3 protein: CASSVSGLETDTQYF

clone size: .
V gene: TRBV7-9
D gene: TRBD1
J gene: TRBJ1-3
CDR3 DNA: TGTGCCAGCAACCTACTGACAGGGGTGTCGAACACCATATATTTT
CDR3 protein: CASNLLTGVSNTIYF

clone size: .
V gene: TRBV18
D gene: .
J gene: TRBJ2-5
CDR3 DNA: TGTGCCAGCTCACAGAATGAAGAGACCCAGTACTTC
CDR3 protein: CASSQNEETQYF

clone size: .
V gene: TRBV2
D gene: .
J gene: TRBJ1-1
CDR3 DNA: TGTGCCAGCAGCAGGGGTATTTTCACTGAAGCTTTCTTT
CDR3 protein: CASSRGIFTEAFF

clone size: .
V gene: TRBV27
D gene: TRBD1
J gene: TRBJ2-7
CDR3 DNA: TGTGCCAGCAGTTTACGTCGGGACAGGGTGTACGAGCAGTACTTC
CDR3 protein: CASSLRRDRVYEQYF

clone size: .
V gene: TRBV5-6
D gene: .
J gene: TRBJ1-4
CDR3 DNA: TGTGCCAGCAGCCTTAGGGGGGGCCATGAAAAACTGTTTTTT
CDR3 protein: CASSLRGGHEKLFF

clone size: .
V gene: TRBV2
D gene: .
J gene: TRBJ2-7
CDR3 DNA: TGTGCCAGCAGTGGAGGACGGAGGGGTTACGAGCAGTACTTC
CDR3 protein: CASSGGRRGYEQYF

clone size: .
V gene: TRBV9
D gene: .
J gene: TRBJ1-1
CDR3 DNA: TGTGCCAGCAGCACCGACACAACCACTGAAGCTTTCTTT
CDR3 protein: CASSTDTTTEAFF

clone size: .
V gene: TRBV29-1
D gene: .
J gene: TRBJ1-5
CDR3 DNA: TGCAGCGTTCGTTCGAATAGCAATCAGCCCCAGCATTTT
CDR3 protein: CSVRSNSNQPQHF

clone size: .
V gene: TRBV10-3
D gene: TRBD1
J gene: TRBJ2-7
CDR3 DNA: TGTGCCATCCAGGGGGTGAACTACGAGCAGTACTTC
CDR3 protein: CAIQGVNYEQYF

clone size: .
V gene: TRBV5-4
D gene: .
J gene: TRBJ2-2
CDR3 DNA: TGTGCCAGCAGCACCTCGATGGGCGGCACCGGGGAGCTGTTTTTT
CDR3 protein: CASSTSMGGTGELFF

clone size: .
V gene: TRBV27
D gene: .
J gene: TRBJ1-1
CDR3 DNA: TGTGCCAGCAGTTACACATTCGCCACTGAAGCTTTCTTT
CDR3 protein: CASSYTFATEAFF

clone size: .
V gene: TRBV9
D gene: TRBD1
J gene: TRBJ2-7
CDR3 DNA: TGTGCCAGCAGCGTAGCCGGGACAGGGGGCCGCGAGCAGTACTTC
CDR3 protein: CASSVAGTGGREQYF

clone size: .
V gene: TRBV5-1
D gene: .
J gene: TRBJ2-1
CDR3 DNA: TGCGCCAGCAACCGGGGTTCCGGGACCTTACAGTTCTTC
CDR3 protein: CASNRGSGTLQFF